The 12 T cell receptor beta chains given below trace back to one sample, sequenced in a study of Tregs in tolerant kidney transplant recipients. The table came from immunoSEQ multiplex PCR; TCRdb's copy has only in-frame clones and leaves some out. The sample comprises about 240,000 clones, approximately 84% of which are singletons, and roughly 0.67% rests with the top ten. The sample was CD4+ T cells from blood. The origin of the receptors is a human donor in good health.

The rearrangement joins TRBV7-9 to TRBJ2-1; TRBD2 is a possible D gene (6 bases). CDR3 size: 15 residues. V lost 5 bases to trimming and J lost 5 bases, with 16 bases between them. Germline V gives CDR1 SEHNR, CDR2 FQNEAQ (reference sequence). The CDR3 region is CASSPQTGLNNEQFF. The CDR3 nucleotides read TGTGCCAGCAGCCCACAAACGGGACTGAACAATGAGCAGTTCTTC.

The chain uses TRBV5-4 and TRBJ1-1; TRBD1 is a possible D gene (6 bases). CDR1 is SGHNT, CDR2 YYREEE, per germline (reference sequence). V lost 1 base to trimming and J lost 4 bases, with 14 bases between them. The CDR3 runs to 15 residues. CDR3 sequence reads: CASSLIRGGSTEAFF. In DNA, the CDR3 is TGTGCCAGCAGCTTGATTAGGGGGGGGAGCACTGAAGCTTTCTTT.

This clone was seen only a few times. The chain couples TRBV7-3 to TRBJ2-7, with D possibly being TRBD1 (5 bases). The CDR3 contains 13 residues. V was clipped by 2 bases and J by 7 bases, with 12 bases between them. CDR1 and CDR2 from the germline V gene are SGHTA and FQGTGA. CDR3 residues: CASSLSAGWEQYF. CDR3 bases: TGTGCCAGCAGCTTATCGGCAGGGTGGGAGCAGTACTTC.

The genes are TRBV5-1 and TRBJ1-2, with 9 bases fitting TRBD1. CDR1 is SGHRS and CDR2 is YFSETQ in the germline V gene. The CDR3 totals 15 residues. The J segment lost 5 bases and the V segment lost 5 bases, leaving 10 bases of the junction unmatched. This chain's CDR3 is CASSKEGQGRYGYTF. As DNA, the CDR3 is TGCGCCAGCAGTAAGGAGGGACAGGGAAGGTATGGCTACACCTTC.

The rearrangement joins TRBV6-5 to TRBJ1-1; 10 nucleotides line up with TRBD1. V lost 6 bases to trimming and J lost 4 bases; unmatched junction nucleotides: 8. This CDR3 has 15 residues. The germline gives CDR1 MNHEY, CDR2 SVGAGI. The CDR3: CASSRTGGSSTEAFF. The CDR3 DNA is TGTGCCAGCAGCAGGACAGGGGGGTCGAGCACTGAAGCTTTCTTT.

This chain joins TRBV18 and TRBJ1-2, with D perhaps matching TRBD1 (6 bases). The length of the CDR3 is 14 residues. V was cut by 3 bases and J by 4 bases, with 12 bases left in between. Per the germline V gene, CDR1 is KGHSH and CDR2 is LQKENI. CDR3: CASSPAGAGYGYTF. In DNA form, the CDR3 reads TGTGCCAGCTCACCGGCAGGGGCTGGCTATGGCTACACCTTC.

CDR3 DNA: TGTGCCAGCAGCTCCCGTTGGACAGGGAGAGAGACAGATACGCAGTATTTT. Its protein product is CASSSRWTGRETDTQYF. This chain connects TRBV7-3 to TRBJ2-3, with 8 bases fitting TRBD1. The CDR3 has 17 residues. V was pared by 4 bases and J by 3 bases, with 12 bases of the junction left unmatched. Germline V CDR1 and CDR2: SGHTA, FQGTGA.

The chain joins TRBV6-1 to TRBJ1-5; D is ambiguous. Germline V gives CDR1 MNHNS, CDR2 SASEGT. The CDR3 covers 16 residues. The V end lost 1 base, the J end lost 0 bases, and 10 bases lay between the germline ends. CDR3 DNA: TGTGCCAGCAGTGAAGGGCTGCAGCTTAGCAATCAGCCCCAGCATTTT. It is translated as CASSEGLQLSNQPQHF.

The V call is TRBV18, the J call TRBJ2-7; 10 bases line up with TRBD1. Germline values: CDR1 KGHSH, CDR2 LQKENI. The V gene end was trimmed by 2 bases and the J gene end by 5 bases; junction bases not matched to a gene: 0. CDR3 length: 13 residues. CDR3 nucleotide sequence: TGTGCCAGCTCACCAGGGACAGGGGACGAGCAGTACTTC. This sequence encodes CASSPGTGDEQYF.

The chain combines TRBV19 with TRBJ1-2; no firm D call. V lost 6 bases and J 3 bases, leaving 17 bases between the germline ends. In germline, CDR1 is LNHDA, CDR2 SQIVND (reference sequence). The CDR3 totals 15 residues. DNA of the CDR3: TGTGCCAGTAGCTCCTTCTCGGCGCAAGACTATGGCTACACCTTC. Protein: CASSSFSAQDYGYTF. The variable domain in full, completed from reference TRBV19 and TRBJ1-2, reads DGGITQSPKYLFRKEGQNVTLSCEQNLNHDAMYWYRQDPGQGLRLIYYSQIVNDFQKGDIAEGYSVSREKKESFPLTVTSAQKNPTAFYLCASSSFSAQDYGYTFGSGTRLTVV.

The J gene is TRBJ1-5, the V gene TRBV27; D is possibly TRBD1 (6 bases). The germline gives CDR1 MNHEY, CDR2 SMNVEV (reference sequence). Trimming cost V 3 bases and J 2 bases, with 14 bases left between them. The CDR3 has 16 amino acids. This CDR3 is CASSFYGGRGNQPQHF. The CDR3 DNA reads TGTGCCAGCAGTTTTTATGGGGGCCGGGGCAATCAGCCCCAGCATTTT.

This sequence joins TRBV9 and TRBJ1-1; no clear D gene. Germline V gives CDR1 SGDLS, CDR2 YYNGEE. V lost 2 bases, J lost 4 bases, and 9 bases lay in between. The CDR3 runs 13 residues. CDR3 loop: CASSVARSTEAFF. As DNA, the CDR3 is TGTGCCAGCAGCGTTGCGCGGAGCACTGAAGCTTTCTTT.